These T cell receptor beta chains were read from a single sample in a study of T cell changes during pregnancy in multiple sclerosis. Produced via immunoSEQ multiplex PCR; TCRdb's table is partial and in-frame only. The sample has about 76,000 clones, around 93% seen once. The material sequenced was peripheral blood, taken in the second trimester of pregnancy. All receptors come from a female donor with multiple sclerosis, enrolled in a pregnancy study. The CDR3 runs from the conserved cysteine through the conserved F or W. Each record gives: J gene, D gene, V gene, clone size, CDR3 protein, CDR3 DNA. A D gene is named only where the DNA matches it firmly. Expanded clones get a size class; other rows say once, few or many, or leave the size out.

TRBJ1-5,TRBD1,TRBV5-1,-,CASSLTPGGAIRPQPQHF,TGCGCCAGCAGCTTGACCCCAGGGGGCGCGATCCGTCCACAGCCCCAGCATTTT
TRBJ1-1,-,TRBV5-1,-,CASSSRTVRLNTEAFF,TGCGCCAGCAGCTCTCGGACAGTGCGTCTGAACACTGAAGCTTTCTTT
TRBJ2-1,TRBD2,TRBV27,-,CASRSGLAGLTYNEQFF,TGTGCCAGCAGGAGCGGACTAGCGGGGCTTACCTACAATGAGCAGTTCTTC
TRBJ2-5,-,TRBV20-1,-,CSARLGETQYF,TGCAGTGCTAGACTCGGAGAGACCCAGTACTTC
TRBJ2-1,TRBD1,TRBV10-1,-,CASSVVGGQGSNEQFF,TGCGCCAGCAGTGTTGTCGGGGGACAGGGGTCGAATGAGCAGTTCTTC
TRBJ2-7,TRBD2,TRBV29-1,-,CSVLLSGTYEQYF,TGCAGCGTTCTTCTTAGCGGGACCTACGAGCAGTACTTC
TRBJ1-1,TRBD1,TRBV2,-,CASSEKGARVTEAFF,TGTGCCAGCAGTGAAAAGGGGGCGCGGGTCACTGAAGCTTTCTTT
TRBJ1-4,-,TRBV19,-,CASSLRFATNEKLFF,TGTGCCAGTAGCTTGAGATTTGCAACTAATGAAAAACTGTTTTTT
TRBJ2-6,-,TRBV6-1,-,CASGDNSGANVLTF,TGTGCCAGCGGGGACAACTCTGGGGCCAACGTCCTGACTTTC
TRBJ2-5,TRBD1,TRBV6-5,-,CASSTGGVETQYF,TGTGCCAGCAGTACAGGGGGCGTGGAGACCCAGTACTTC
TRBJ2-5,-,TRBV4-1,-,CASSQEGTSPRTQYF,TGCGCCAGCAGCCAAGAAGGAACTAGCCCAAGGACCCAGTACTTC
TRBJ2-3,TRBD1,TRBV4-1,once,CASSQEGGESTDTQYF,TGCGCCAGCAGCCAGGAAGGGGGCGAGAGCACAGATACGCAGTATTTT
TRBJ1-1,-,TRBV7-8,few,CASSLRGTEAFF,TGTGCCAGCAGCTTGCGAGGTACTGAAGCTTTCTTT
TRBJ1-4,-,TRBV19,-,CASSIPGTEKLFF,TGTGCCAGTAGTATCCCGGGTACGGAAAAACTGTTTTTT
TRBJ1-1,-,TRBV2,-,CASTRVQGNTEAFF,TGTGCCAGCACCCGGGTTCAGGGGAACACTGAAGCTTTCTTT
TRBJ1-2,-,TRBV16,-,CASSPHLQTGSSYGYTF,TGTGCCAGCAGCCCGCACCTTCAAACGGGGTCATCCTATGGCTACACCTTC
TRBJ2-7,-,TRBV5-1,-,CASSIRDSPSYEQYF,TGCGCCAGCAGCATCCGGGACTCTCCCTCCTACGAGCAGTACTTC
TRBJ1-2,TRBD1,TRBV30,-,CACTGPGGGYTF,TGTGCCTGCACGGGCCCAGGGGGGGGCTACACCTTC
TRBJ2-2,-,TRBV5-1,once,CASSPNREGSGELFF,TGCGCCAGCAGCCCTAACAGGGAGGGATCCGGGGAGCTGTTTTTT
TRBJ2-3,TRBD2,TRBV11-1,-,CASSLVSWLAGEDTDTQYF,TGTGCCAGCAGCTTAGTTTCATGGCTAGCGGGGGAGGACACAGATACGCAGTATTTT
TRBJ2-1,TRBD1,TRBV23-1,-,CASSQSTGFRAYNEQFF,TGCGCCAGCAGTCAATCGACAGGGTTTAGGGCCTACAATGAGCAGTTCTTC
TRBJ2-3,TRBD1,TRBV5-6,-,CASSLRTGADTQYF,TGTGCCAGCAGCCTCCGGACAGGGGCAGATACGCAGTATTTT
TRBJ1-6,-,TRBV4-1,-,CASSQPVSSYNSPLHF,TGCGCCAGCAGCCAACCGGTGAGCTCCTATAATTCACCCCTCCACTTT
TRBJ2-1,-,TRBV20-1,-,CSAGPGFF,TGCAGTGCCGGCCCGGGTTTCTTC
TRBJ1-1,-,TRBV5-4,-,CASSLEAAEAFF,TGTGCCAGCAGCTTGGAGGCGGCTGAAGCTTTCTTT
TRBJ2-7,-,TRBV27,few,CASRGTDSTGAQGEQYF,TGTGCCAGCCGGGGGACGGATTCGACCGGGGCTCAGGGAGAGCAGTACTTC
TRBJ2-1,-,TRBV7-2,-,CASSPQTRWDEQFF,TGTGCCAGCAGCCCACAGACTAGGTGGGATGAGCAGTTCTTC
TRBJ2-2,TRBD2,TRBV2,-,CASRRVRGGPGELFF,TGTGCCAGCAGGCGTGTTCGGGGGGGCCCCGGGGAGCTGTTTTTT
TRBJ1-2,-,TRBV5-4,-,CASSLADSYGYTF,TGTGCCAGCAGCTTGGCCGACAGCTATGGCTACACCTTC
TRBJ2-3,-,TRBV25-1,-,CASSEDFTDTQYF,TGTGCCAGCAGTGAAGACTTCACAGATACGCAGTATTTT
TRBJ1-5,-,TRBV27,-,CASSSRQVNQPQHF,TGTGCCAGCAGTTCGCGACAGGTCAATCAGCCCCAGCATTTT
TRBJ2-1,-,TRBV11-2,-,CASSSGVNEQFF,TGTGCCAGCAGTTCAGGGGTGAATGAGCAGTTCTTC
TRBJ2-3,-,TRBV6-1,-,CASTGAPDTQYF,TGTGCCAGCACTGGGGCACCAGATACGCAGTATTTT
TRBJ2-3,-,TRBV7-9,-,CASRGVRADTQYF,TGTGCCAGCAGAGGGGTAAGGGCAGATACGCAGTATTTT
TRBJ1-1,TRBD1,TRBV14,-,CASSQDRDAFF,TGTGCCAGCAGCCAGGACAGGGACGCTTTCTTT
TRBJ2-1,TRBD2,TRBV9,-,CASSVRGTSGGAEQFF,TGTGCCAGCAGCGTGAGGGGAACTAGCGGGGGGGCAGAGCAGTTCTTC
TRBJ2-7,-,TRBV12-5,-,CASGLVALTADTWFEQYF,TGTGCTAGTGGTTTGGTAGCCCTGACAGCCGATACATGGTTCGAGCAGTACTTC
TRBJ2-1,-,TRBV11-3,-,CASSPDSYNEQFF,TGTGCCAGCAGCCCTGACAGCTACAATGAGCAGTTCTTC
TRBJ2-7,-,TRBV11-3,-,CASSLGFQGSYEQYF,TGTGCCAGCAGCTTAGGGTTCCAGGGCTCCTACGAGCAGTACTTC
TRBJ2-2,-,TRBV11-2,-,CASSLGAAGGELFF,TGTGCCAGCAGCTTAGGCGCGGCGGGCGGGGAGCTGTTTTTT
TRBJ2-3,-,TRBV4-1,-,CASSATLDGGVGADTQYF,TGCGCCAGCAGTGCCACCCTAGATGGCGGGGTTGGGGCAGATACGCAGTATTTT
TRBJ2-1,TRBD2,TRBV7-2,-,CASSLGTSRNEQFF,TGTGCCAGCAGCTTAGGGACTAGTCGGAATGAGCAGTTCTTC
TRBJ1-6,TRBD1,TRBV7-8,-,CASSSSRTGVGSPLHF,TGTGCCAGCAGCTCCTCGCGGACAGGGGTGGGTTCACCCCTCCACTTT
TRBJ1-3,-,TRBV25-1,-,CASSGVSRGSGNTIYF,TGTGCCAGCAGTGGGGTCTCCCGGGGCTCTGGAAACACCATATATTTT
TRBJ2-5,-,TRBV7-6,-,CASSFPPEKTQYF,TGTGCCAGCAGCTTCCCGCCTGAGAAGACCCAGTACTTC
TRBJ1-6,TRBD1,TRBV5-6,-,CASSFRDRTDSPLHF,TGTGCCAGCAGCTTTAGGGACAGGACGGATTCACCCCTCCACTTT